By frequency in the sample, the clone carrying this T cell receptor (beta chain) is medium-sized (0.01 to 0.1%). Germline V gene lookup returns CDR1 SGHVS and CDR2 FQNEAQ. The CDR3 runs to 14 residues. V shed 3 bases and J shed 1 base, with 9 bases lying between them. This specimen comes from a study of OX40 agonist ivuxolimab in advanced cancers. Turning to the study itself: One patient with hepatocellular carcinoma and two with cutaneous melanoma, three in all, had partial responses.

TCRdb keeps only in-frame clones here, not all; method: immunoSEQ multiplex PCR. The sample shows some 37,000 clones, more than 60% of them seen only once. This TCR was recovered from an adult with an advanced solid tumor such as melanoma, head and neck, liver or kidney cancer. The chain uses TRBV7-8 and TRBJ1-1, with D unclear. The starting material was CD4+ or CD8+ T cells sorted from blood, obtained in a trial of the OX40 agonist ivuxolimab. The CDR3 spells CASSLRIENTEAFF. The DNA of the CDR3 is TGTGCCAGCAGCTTGCGAATCGAGAACACTGAAGCTTTCTTT.